This T cell receptor (beta chain) is drawn from a study of OX40 agonist ivuxolimab in advanced cancers. Study background: Patients were around 83% male with ages roughly 23 to 79, mean roughly 64.

Germline-derived CDR1 and CDR2 are MNHNS and SASEGT. This CDR3 contains 12 residues. Deletions cut 6 bases from V and 5 bases from J, with 9 bases between. Findings and limits, study-wide: On average, a greater number of expanded clones characterised CD8+ T cells relative to CD4+.

Data came from immunoSEQ multiplex PCR; TCRdb stores just in-frame clones and leaves some out. The data contain around 67,000 clones, about 85% of them singletons. Comment on this clone: The target antigen is unknown.

This receptor was taken from an adult with an advanced solid tumor such as melanoma, head and neck, liver or kidney cancer. The material was CD4+ or CD8+ T cells sorted from blood, obtained in a trial of the OX40 agonist ivuxolimab. The V gene is TRBV6-1, the J gene TRBJ2-3; unclear D gene. The CDR3 loop is CASRPDGDTQYF. The CDR3 DNA follows: TGTGCCAGCAGACCCGACGGAGATACGCAGTATTTT.